Sequencing of this T cell receptor (beta chain) was carried out in a study of identical twins. cDNA carried unique molecular identifiers, and a universal primer site was added by template switching. TCRdb recomputed calls from the 5' RACE reads with MiXCR, one row per CDR3 protein. The sample shows around 1.7 million distinct CDR3 sequences, roughly 35% of them seen only once. In its sample, this clonotype was seen a few times. No antigen is known for it. The CDR3 runs 17 residues. Germline CDR1 and CDR2: MNHNS and SASEGT. The V end lost 5 bases, the J end lost 4 bases, and 21 bases lay between the germline ends. Study conclusions and caveats: Monozygotic twin pairs showed more out-of-frame TCR alpha sharing than models estimated.

This receptor was taken from a newborn girl in good health. Sequenced material: cord blood. The genes are TRBV6-1 and TRBJ1-5, with D unclear. The CDR3 sequence is CASSQTEGAGWNQPQHF. The CDR3, as DNA: TGTGCCAGCAGTCAAACCGAGGGTGCGGGTTGGAATCAGCCCCAGCATTTT.